The 21 T cell receptor beta chains below come from one sample, sequenced in a study of long-term antiretroviral therapy in people with HIV. It was version v3.0 of the immunoSEQ assay that was run at survey level. Some clones are missing from TCRdb's copy, which holds only in-frame ones; the method was immunoSEQ multiplex PCR. The sample includes 36,000 or so clones, roughly 87% seen only once; the top ten take about 5.7%. The starting material was unsorted PBMCs, obtained 0.6 years after starting antiretroviral therapy. The receptors originated from a young man with HIV.

This clone occurred a few times. The chain uses TRBV19 and TRBJ2-1, with D unclear. The CDR3 extends over 12 amino acids. V lost 6 bases and J 10 bases, leaving 13 bases between the germline ends. Germline V lookup: CDR1 LNHDA, CDR2 SQIVND (reference sequence). DNA of the CDR3: TGTGCCAGTAGCTGGATAGGGTACGAGCAGTTCTTC. It codes for CASSWIGYEQFF.

This clone was found a few times. The CDR3 here is CASSGGWIGNQPQHF. DNA for the CDR3: TGTGCCAGCAGCGGAGGGTGGATCGGCAATCAGCCCCAGCATTTT. This chain uses TRBV5-8 with TRBJ1-5; D is undetermined. Trimming took off 4 bases at V and 2 bases at J, with 13 bases between the two ends. The CDR3 covers 15 residues. Germline loops: CDR1 SGHTS, CDR2 YDEGEE.

The chain is built from TRBV29-1 and TRBJ2-5; 7 bases map to TRBD2. V shed 4 bases, J shed 3 bases, and the junction held 8 bases outside the gene matches. The CDR3 is 14 residues long. Germline V gives CDR1 SQVTM, CDR2 ANQGSEA. Here the CDR3 reads CSVARAGMEETQYF. In DNA form, the CDR3 reads TGCAGCGTTGCTAGAGCGGGAATGGAAGAGACCCAGTACTTC.

In its sample, this clone was seen once. The V and J genes are TRBV7-6 and TRBJ2-2, with 8 bases identical to TRBD1. Germline CDR1 and CDR2: SGHVS and FNYEAQ. Unmatched junction bases numbered 6, after V lost 5 bases and J lost 4 bases. The CDR3 covers 15 residues. CDR3 in DNA: TGTGCCAGCAGCCTACCCCAGGGGGCCACCGGGGAGCTGTTTTTT. Translation: CASSLPQGATGELFF.

This chain uses TRBV25-1 with TRBJ2-7, with D uncertain. Trimming took 7 bases from V and 1 from J, leaving 8 bases between them. The CDR3 extends over 12 amino acids. Germline V gives CDR1 MGHDK, CDR2 SYGVNS. CDR3 loop: CASKKESYEQYF. The CDR3 bases are TGTGCCAGCAAGAAAGAATCCTACGAGCAGTACTTC.

The chain carries TRBV2 and TRBJ2-7; 11 nucleotides agree with TRBD2. Germline V gene lookup returns CDR1 SNHLY and CDR2 FYNNEI. Trimming removed 6 bases from V and 6 bases from J; junction bases left unmatched: 7. CDR3 size: 14 residues. CDR3 coding DNA: TGTGCCAGCAGGATAGCGGGAGGGCCAGGCGAGCAGTACTTC. The encoded protein is CASRIAGGPGEQYF.

CDR3 amino acids: CASSSGLAGAEQYF. The CDR3 nucleotides are TGTGCCAGCAGCTCGGGACTAGCGGGAGCCGAGCAGTACTTC. This sequence joins TRBV7-3 and TRBJ2-7; 14 positions match TRBD2. J gave up 6 bases and V 4 bases, and 2 bases lay outside the gene matches. The CDR3 spans 14 residues. Germline values: CDR1 SGHTA, CDR2 FQGTGA.

V is TRBV7-2 and J is TRBJ2-3; a possible D gene is TRBD2 (7 bases). CDR3 length: 17 amino acids. Germline V gene data show CDR1 as SGHTA and CDR2 as FQGNSA. V was clipped by 0 bases and J by 6 bases, with 19 bases between them. DNA of the CDR3: TGTGCCAGCAGCTTAGCGTGGGCTGGCGGGGGCAGGGATACGCAGTATTTT. As protein: CASSLAWAGGGRDTQYF. The full variable domain, with the rest looked up from reference TRBV7-2 and TRBJ2-3, is GAGVSQSPSNKVTEKGKDVELRCDPISGHTALYWYRQSLGQGLEFLIYFQGNSAPDKSGLPSDRFSAERTGGSVSTLTIQRTQQEDSAVYLCASSLAWAGGGRDTQYFGPGTRLTVL.

The chain combines TRBV9 with TRBJ2-5; D tentatively reads TRBD1 or TRBD2 (5 bases each). CDR3 length: 16 residues. The germline V and J ends were trimmed by 4 bases and 2 bases, with 18 bases remaining between them. Germline CDR1 SGDLS, CDR2 YYNGEE. CDR3 sequence reads: CASSSNWGSAQETQYF. The CDR3 coding sequence is TGTGCCAGCAGCTCAAACTGGGGGTCGGCGCAAGAGACCCAGTACTTC.

J is TRBJ2-3 and V is TRBV5-1, with TRBD1 as a possible D gene (6 bases). The CDR3 length is 15 residues. Trimming took 4 bases from V and 3 from J, leaving 15 bases between them. The germline gives CDR1 SGHRS, CDR2 YFSETQ. The CDR3 is CASSSRDTETDTQYF. In nucleotides, the CDR3 is TGCGCCAGCAGCAGCCGGGACACCGAGACAGATACGCAGTATTTT.

This rearrangement joins TRBV20-1 to TRBJ2-3, with D unclear. Germline CDR1 reads DFQATT; CDR2 reads SNEGSKA (reference sequence). This CDR3 has 11 amino acids. With 1 base removed from V and 6 bases from J, the gap between germline ends came to 5 bases. The CDR3 loop is CSARAGDTQYF. The CDR3 DNA follows: TGCAGTGCTAGAGCTGGGGATACGCAGTATTTT.

The chain carries TRBV7-8 and TRBJ1-1; a weak D match, TRBD1 (6 bases). This CDR3 contains 15 residues. Looked up from germline, CDR1 is SGHVS and CDR2 is FQNEAQ. V shed 3 bases and J shed 0 bases, with 11 bases lying between them. CDR3 DNA sequence: TGTGCCAGCAGCTTCGGACAGATCATGAACACTGAAGCTTTCTTT. Translating gives CASSFGQIMNTEAFF.

The chain has TRBV2 and TRBJ2-4, with 8 bases identical to TRBD2. The ends lost 3 bases at V and 7 bases at J; junction bases unmatched: 5. The CDR3 loop spans 14 amino acids. Germline V gene lookup returns CDR1 SNHLY and CDR2 FYNNEI. CDR3 residues: CASSDPGGINIQYF. CDR3 DNA: TGTGCCAGCAGTGATCCGGGAGGGATTAACATTCAGTACTTC.

V is TRBV27 and J is TRBJ2-2; 10 bases map to TRBD2. CDR3 length equals 14 residues. CDR1 MNHEY and CDR2 SMNVEV come from the germline V gene (reference sequence). J gave up 5 bases and V 8 bases, and 5 bases lay outside the gene matches. DNA for the CDR3: TGTGCCAGCGGTCTAGCGGGAGCAACCGGGGAGCTGTTTTTT. Protein product: CASGLAGATGELFF.

The chain joins TRBV18 to TRBJ2-7, with TRBD1 matching 7 bases. Germline lookup yields CDR1 KGHSH and CDR2 LQKENI. Germline trimming cut 2 bases from V and 6 bases from J; bases unmatched to any gene: 7. This CDR3 has 14 residues. The CDR3 reads CASSPLDRRSEQYF. The CDR3 DNA reads as TGTGCCAGCTCACCATTGGACAGGAGGTCCGAGCAGTACTTC.

This chain links TRBV11-2 with TRBJ1-1, with D possibly being TRBD1 (5 bases). This CDR3 is built from 15 residues. V was clipped by 1 base and J by 4 bases, with 13 bases between them. Germline lookup yields CDR1 SGHAT and CDR2 FQNNGV. CDR3 in amino acids: CASSLGPGGGTEAFF. The CDR3 coding sequence is TGTGCCAGCAGCTTAGGCCCCGGTGGGGGCACTGAAGCTTTCTTT.

The V and J genes are TRBV2 and TRBJ2-7; TRBD2 matches at 10 bases. The CDR3 extends over 15 amino acids. Germline assignment: CDR1 SNHLY and CDR2 FYNNEI. V shed 3 bases, J shed 5 bases, and the junction held 7 bases outside the gene matches. The CDR3 coding sequence is TGTGCCAGCAGTGAGGCTAGCGGGAGATTCAACGAGCAGTACTTC. Translating gives CASSEASGRFNEQYF.

The rearrangement uses TRBV9 and TRBJ1-1; TRBD1 matches 8 bases. CDR1 is SGDLS, CDR2 YYNGEE, per germline. The CDR3 loop spans 15 amino acids. V dropped 4 bases and J dropped 0; count of bases not matched to a gene: 5. CDR3 protein: CASSQGAVLNTEAFF. CDR3 in DNA: TGTGCCAGCAGCCAGGGGGCCGTGTTGAACACTGAAGCTTTCTTT.

The chain joins TRBV5-1 to TRBJ1-5, with D perhaps matching TRBD1 (6 bases). The ends were cut back, 1 base at V and 8 bases at J, with 10 bases in the middle. Germline CDR1 SGHRS, CDR2 YFSETQ. The CDR3 runs 13 residues. This chain's CDR3 is CASSLSGVEPQHF. The CDR3 bases are TGCGCCAGCAGCTTGTCAGGGGTAGAGCCCCAGCATTTT.

This clone was detected only once. This chain links TRBV7-2 with TRBJ2-7; D may be TRBD1 (6 bases). Germline-derived CDR1 and CDR2 are SGHTA and FQGNSA. The V gene lost 1 base and the J gene lost 4 bases, with 14 bases spanning the gap. This CDR3 has 15 residues. CDR3 DNA sequence: TGTGCCAGCAGCTTAGAGGCAGGGGATGGATACGAGCAGTACTTC. It specifies CASSLEAGDGYEQYF.

CDR3 region: CASSSNRDRKQYF. The DNA of the CDR3 is TGTGCCAGCAGCTCAAACCGGGACAGGAAGCAGTACTTC. V is TRBV7-2 and J is TRBJ2-7; 8 bases align to TRBD1. Germline V gene lookup returns CDR1 SGHTA and CDR2 FQGNSA. The CDR3 totals 13 residues. The V segment lost 4 bases and the J segment 8 bases; nucleotides outside the gene matches: 7.